This TCR beta chain was captured by sequencing in a study of shared T cell receptors in the human thymus. V gave up 2 bases and J gave up 9 bases; unmatched junction bases: 9. Germline V gives CDR1 LGHNA, CDR2 YNFKEQ. This CDR3 is 16 amino acids long. The repertoire was sequenced with immunoSEQ multiplex PCR; TCRdb's copy has only in-frame clones and lacks some. The repertoire holds some 720,000 clones, with approximately 88% as singletons. The data were also submitted as part of a second study, on human thymus T cells. From that study: Thymic and blood repertoires seemed to show skewed V and J gene use.

The J gene is TRBJ2-1, the V gene TRBV4-2, with TRBD2 matching over 11 bases. Specimen: thymocytes. This TCR was sampled from a boy less than two years old with a congenital heart defect. This CDR3 reads CASSQSSGRAYIEQFF. The CDR3 DNA sequence: TGTGCCAGCAGCCAAAGTAGCGGGAGGGCCTATATTGAGCAGTTCTTC.